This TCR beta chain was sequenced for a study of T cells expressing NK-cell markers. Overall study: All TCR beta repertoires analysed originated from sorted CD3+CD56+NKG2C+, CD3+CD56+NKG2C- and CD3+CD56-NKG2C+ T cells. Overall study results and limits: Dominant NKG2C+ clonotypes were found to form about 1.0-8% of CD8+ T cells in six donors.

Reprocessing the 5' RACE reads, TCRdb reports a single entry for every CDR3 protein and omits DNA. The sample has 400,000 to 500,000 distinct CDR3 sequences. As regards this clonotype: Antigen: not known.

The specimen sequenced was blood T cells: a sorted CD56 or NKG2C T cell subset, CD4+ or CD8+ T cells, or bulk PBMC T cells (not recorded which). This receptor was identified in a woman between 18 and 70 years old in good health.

The CDR3 loop is CSVEFGESRPYEQYF. This chain joins TRBV29-1 and TRBJ2-7. The germline V gene has CDR1 SQVTM and CDR2 ANQGSEA. CDR3 length equals 15 residues.